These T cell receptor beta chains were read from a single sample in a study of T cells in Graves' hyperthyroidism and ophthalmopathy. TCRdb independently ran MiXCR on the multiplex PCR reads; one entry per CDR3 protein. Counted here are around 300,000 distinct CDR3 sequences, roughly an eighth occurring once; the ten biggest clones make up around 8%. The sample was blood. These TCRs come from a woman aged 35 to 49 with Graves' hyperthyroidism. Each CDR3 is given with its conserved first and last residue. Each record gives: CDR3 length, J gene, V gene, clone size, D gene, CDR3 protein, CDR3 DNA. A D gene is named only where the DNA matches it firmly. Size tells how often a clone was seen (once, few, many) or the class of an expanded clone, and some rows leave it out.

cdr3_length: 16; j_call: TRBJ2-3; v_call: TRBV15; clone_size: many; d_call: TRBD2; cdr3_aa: CATSSGLAGLTDTQYF; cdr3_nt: TGTGCCACCAGCAGCGGACTAGCGGGCCTGACAGATACGCAGTATTTT
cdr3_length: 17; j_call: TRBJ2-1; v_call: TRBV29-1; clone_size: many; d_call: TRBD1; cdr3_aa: CSVEDRDRGTGYNEQFF; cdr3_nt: TGCAGCGTTGAAGATAGGGACAGGGGGACTGGGTACAATGAGCAGTTCTTC
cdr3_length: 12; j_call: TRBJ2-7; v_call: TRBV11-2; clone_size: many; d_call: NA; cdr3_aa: CASSANSYEQYF; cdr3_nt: TGTGCCAGCAGCGCCAACTCCTACGAGCAGTACTTC
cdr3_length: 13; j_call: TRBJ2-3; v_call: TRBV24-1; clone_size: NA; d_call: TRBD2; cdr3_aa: CATKSGLYGTQYF; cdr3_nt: TGTGCCACCAAATCGGGACTATATGGTACGCAGTATTTT
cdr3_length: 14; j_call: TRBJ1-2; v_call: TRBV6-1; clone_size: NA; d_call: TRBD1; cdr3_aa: CASRRTGVSYGYTF; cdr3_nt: TGTGCCAGCAGAAGGACAGGGGTGAGCTATGGCTACACCTTC
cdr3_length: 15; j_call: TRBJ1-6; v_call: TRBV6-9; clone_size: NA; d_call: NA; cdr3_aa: CASSRNRVRDSPLHF; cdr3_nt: TGTGCCAGCAGTCGAAACAGGGTTAGGGATTCACCCCTCCACTTT
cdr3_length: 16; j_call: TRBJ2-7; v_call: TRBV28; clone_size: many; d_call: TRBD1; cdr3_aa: CASLFTGAPTPYEQYF; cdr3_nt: TGTGCCAGTCTTTTTACAGGGGCTCCCACCCCCTACGAGCAGTACTTC
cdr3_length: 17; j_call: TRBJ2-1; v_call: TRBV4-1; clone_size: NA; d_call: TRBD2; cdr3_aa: CASSPGLAGGRMGEQFF; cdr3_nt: TGCGCCAGCAGCCCGGGACTAGCGGGAGGGCGGATGGGTGAGCAGTTCTTC
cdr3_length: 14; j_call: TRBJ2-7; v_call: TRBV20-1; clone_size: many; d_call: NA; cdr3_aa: CSANPRTSTYEQYF; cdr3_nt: TGCAGTGCTAACCCCCGGACATCGACCTACGAGCAGTACTTC
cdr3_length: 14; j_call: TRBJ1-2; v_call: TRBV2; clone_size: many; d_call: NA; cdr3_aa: CASSEARGIYGYTF; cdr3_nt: TGTGCCAGCAGTGAAGCGCGGGGCATCTATGGCTACACCTTC
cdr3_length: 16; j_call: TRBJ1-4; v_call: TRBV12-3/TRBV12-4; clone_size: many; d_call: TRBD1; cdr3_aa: CASSPWAGTGNEKLFF; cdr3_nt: TGTGCCAGCAGTCCTTGGGCCGGGACAGGGAATGAAAAACTGTTTTTT
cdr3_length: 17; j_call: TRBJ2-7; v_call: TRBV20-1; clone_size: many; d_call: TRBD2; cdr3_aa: CSARPTSGSGGSYEQYF; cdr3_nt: TGCAGTGCTAGACCGACTAGCGGGAGCGGGGGCTCCTACGAGCAGTACTTC
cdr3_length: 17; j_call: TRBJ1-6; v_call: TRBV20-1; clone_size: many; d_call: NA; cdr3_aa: CSAPVSSVSSYNSPLHF; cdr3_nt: TGCAGTGCTCCTGTCAGCTCGGTGAGCTCCTATAATTCACCCCTCCACTTT
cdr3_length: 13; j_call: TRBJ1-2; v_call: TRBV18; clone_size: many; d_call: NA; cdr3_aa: CASSKEDNYGYTF; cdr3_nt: TGTGCCAGCTCAAAGGAGGACAACTATGGCTACACCTTC
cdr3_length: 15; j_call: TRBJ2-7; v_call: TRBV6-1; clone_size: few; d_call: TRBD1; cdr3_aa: CASSYSTDRVYEQYF; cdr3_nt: TGTGCCAGCAGTTATTCCACAGACAGGGTCTACGAGCAGTACTTC
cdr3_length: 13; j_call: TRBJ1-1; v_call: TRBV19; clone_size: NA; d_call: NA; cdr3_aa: CASSPTTRTEAFF; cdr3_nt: TGTGCCAGTAGTCCCACAACGAGGACTGAAGCTTTCTTT
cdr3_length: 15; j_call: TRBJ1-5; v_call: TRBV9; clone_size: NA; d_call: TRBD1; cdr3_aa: CASSAGQGATQPQHF; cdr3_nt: TGTGCCAGCAGCGCCGGACAGGGGGCGACTCAGCCCCAGCATTTT